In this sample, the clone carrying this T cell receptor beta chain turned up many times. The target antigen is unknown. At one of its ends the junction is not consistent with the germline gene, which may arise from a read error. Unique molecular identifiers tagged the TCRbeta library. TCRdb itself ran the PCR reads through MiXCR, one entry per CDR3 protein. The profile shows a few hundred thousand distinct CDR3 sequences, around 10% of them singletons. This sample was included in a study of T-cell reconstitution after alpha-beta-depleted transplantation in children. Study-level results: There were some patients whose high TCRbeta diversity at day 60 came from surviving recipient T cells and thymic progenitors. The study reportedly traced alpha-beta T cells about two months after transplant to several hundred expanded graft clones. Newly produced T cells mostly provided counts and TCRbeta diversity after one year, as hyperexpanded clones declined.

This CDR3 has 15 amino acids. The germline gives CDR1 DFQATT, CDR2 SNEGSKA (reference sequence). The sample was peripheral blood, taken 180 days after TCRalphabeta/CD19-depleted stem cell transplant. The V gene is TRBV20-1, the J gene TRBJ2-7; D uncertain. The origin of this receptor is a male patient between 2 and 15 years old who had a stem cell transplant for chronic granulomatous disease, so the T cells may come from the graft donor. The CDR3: CSAKPPRGRELRMHF. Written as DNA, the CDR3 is TGCAGTGCTAAACCCCCCCGTGGGCGAGAACTACGCATGCACTTC.